One sample yielded the 26 T cell receptor beta chains listed below, sequenced in a study of blood T cells in healthy people across ages. Alongside a J-beta primer mix, a sample-barcoded 5' primer served in a second PCR lasting about 6 to 11 cycles. TCRdb passed the 5' RACE reads through MiXCR, listing each CDR3 protein once. The sample has approximately 1,700,000 distinct CDR3 sequences, 35% to 50% seen once. The sequencing input was blood. These receptors all stem from a human donor in good health.

Notes on this clonotype: An end of the junction does not agree with germline; a read error may underlie this. The V and J genes are TRBV19 and TRBJ1-1, with D possibly matching TRBD1 (5 bases). CDR1 is LNHDA, CDR2 SQIVND, per germline (reference sequence). This CDR3 is built from 13 residues. Written as DNA, the CDR3 is TGTGCCAGTAGTTCGACAGTTGACACTGAAGCTCTCTTT. It translates to CASSSTVDTEALF.

The genes are TRBV28 and TRBJ1-2; D is perhaps TRBD1 (5 bases). This CDR3 spans 15 amino acids. Looked up from germline, CDR1 is MDHEN and CDR2 is SYDVKM. With 6 bases removed from V and 2 bases from J, the gap between germline ends came to 16 bases. The CDR3 DNA is TGTGCCAGCAGCCCCTTCCCAGGGCTAAACTATGGCTACACCTTC. It encodes CASSPFPGLNYGYTF.

The chain links TRBV6-5 to TRBJ2-1, with D possibly matching TRBD2 (5 bases). The V gene's germline CDR1 is MNHEY and CDR2 SVGAGI. V lost 4 bases, J lost 1 base, and 11 bases lay in between. The CDR3 has 15 amino acids. The CDR3 loop is CASSSPLASYNEQFF. The CDR3 DNA is TGTGCCAGCAGTTCCCCGCTAGCATCCTACAATGAGCAGTTCTTC.

In the case of this clonotype: The final CDR3 position lacks the conserved phenylalanine or tryptophan, pointing to a likely read error. CDR3 sequence reads: CACRQYSNQPQHC. The DNA of the CDR3 is TGTGCCTGCAGACAGTATAGCAATCAGCCCCAGCATTGT. The rearrangement uses TRBV10-3 and TRBJ1-5, with D tentatively TRBD1 (5 bases). The CDR3 loop spans 13 amino acids. Trimming shortened V by 11 bases and J by 0 bases, and 11 bases separated the two germline ends. Germline V gene data show CDR1 as ENHRY and CDR2 as SYGVKD.

This chain uses TRBV7-9 with TRBJ2-4; D unclear. Trimming stripped 2 bases from V and 9 bases from J, with 5 bases between. The germline gives CDR1 SEHNR, CDR2 FQNEAQ (reference sequence). There are 11 residues in the CDR3. CDR3 sequence reads: CASSLRAIQYF. The CDR3 nucleotides read TGTGCCAGCAGCTTAAGGGCCATTCAGTACTTC.

This clonotype was recorded a few times. The chain is built from TRBV28 and TRBJ1-1; 7 bases agree with TRBD1. J gave up 5 bases and V 3 bases, and 6 bases lay outside the gene matches. Germline values: CDR1 MDHEN, CDR2 SYDVKM. The CDR3 runs 14 residues. The CDR3 protein is CASSFTGVGTEAFF. The CDR3 coding sequence is TGTGCCAGCAGTTTTACAGGGGTGGGTACTGAAGCTTTCTTT.

The chain is built from TRBV6-5 and TRBJ2-7; D is possibly TRBD1 (5 bases). With the DNA end fitting TRBJ2-5 better, the J assignment may be wrong. Looked up from germline, CDR1 is MNHEY and CDR2 is SVGAGI. There are 14 residues in the CDR3. Here the CDR3 DNA reads TGTGCCAGCAGTTTTCACACTGACAGTAAGACCCAGTACTTC. Translation: CASSFHTDSKTQYF.

This clonotype was recorded many times. The chain uses TRBV7-6 and TRBJ1-2; the D gene is possibly TRBD1 (6 bases). CDR1 and CDR2 from the germline V gene are SGHVS and FNYEAQ. This CDR3 is built from 15 residues. Trimming removed 1 base from V and 3 bases from J, with 12 bases in between. The CDR3 loop reads CASSLGPGGDYGYTF. CDR3 nucleotide sequence: TGTGCCAGCAGCTTAGGTCCGGGGGGCGACTATGGCTACACCTTC.

In the case of this clonotype: The germline gene is not matched at one end of the junction; a read error may be the cause. The chain uses TRBV29-1 and TRBJ1-1; TRBD1 matches at 8 bases. Germline-derived CDR1 and CDR2 are SQVTM and ANQGSEA. This CDR3 region has 18 residues. The CDR3 loop is CSVVNTGRQGNMNAEAFF. The CDR3 coding sequence is TGCAGCGTTGTTAATACCGGAAGACAGGGGAACATGAACGCTGAAGCTTTCTTT.

Worth noting for this clonotype: A junction end diverges from the germline sequence, so it may reflect a read error. The chain recombines TRBV11-1 with TRBJ1-2, with D unresolved. Germline V CDR1 and CDR2: SGHAT, FQDESV (reference sequence). CDR3 length: 16 residues. The CDR3 nucleotides are TGTGCCTGCAGCCCAGAAGGCGTCCACGTGGGCTATGGCTACACCTTC. It is translated as CACSPEGVHVGYGYTF.

This clonotype has only a few counts. V gene TRBV20-1 combines with J gene TRBJ1-2; D not certain. Germline values: CDR1 DFQATT, CDR2 SNEGSKA (reference sequence). V was cut by 2 bases and J by 4 bases, with 11 bases left in between. This CDR3 is built from 13 residues. CDR3: CSARWRDGYGYTF. Written as DNA, the CDR3 is TGCAGTGCTAGATGGAGGGATGGCTATGGCTACACCTTC.

The chain carries TRBV7-6 and TRBJ1-1, with no clear D. The V end lost 7 bases, the J end lost 1 base, and 19 bases lay between the germline ends. Germline CDR1 and CDR2: SGHVS and FNYEAQ. This CDR3 spans 16 amino acids. This CDR3 is CASNLGAPRTNTEAFF. DNA for the CDR3: TGTGCCAGCAACTTGGGTGCCCCTAGAACGAACACTGAAGCTTTCTTT.

The chain has TRBV6-5 and TRBJ1-2; D is unresolved. Per germline, CDR1 MNHEY and CDR2 SVGAGI. V lost 0 bases and J lost 8, with 16 bases in between. There are 15 residues in the CDR3. This CDR3 reads CASSYSEGVPSGYTF. The CDR3 nucleotides read TGTGCCAGCAGTTACTCCGAGGGAGTACCCTCCGGCTACACCTTC.

The CDR3 loop is CSVGDRGEQYF. CDR3 nucleotide sequence: TGCAGCGTTGGTGACAGGGGCGAGCAGTACTTC. This chain connects TRBV29-1 to TRBJ2-7; 8 nucleotides match TRBD1. Per germline, CDR1 SQVTM and CDR2 ANQGSEA. After removal of 4 bases from V and 6 bases from J, the junction contained 2 bases not matched to a gene. CDR3 size: 11 residues.

This clonotype has just a few counts. The chain uses TRBV5-1 and TRBJ1-2; the match to TRBD1 covers 7 bases. Trimming took 5 bases from V and 0 from J; bases not matched to a gene: 4. This CDR3 comprises 14 residues. Germline CDR1 and CDR2: SGHRS and YFSETQ. In nucleotides, the CDR3 is TGCGCCAGCAGATACGGACAGGCTAACTATGGCTACACCTTC. It is translated as CASRYGQANYGYTF. Supplemented by reference TRBV5-1 and TRBJ1-2, the full variable domain reads KAGVTQTPRYLIKTRGQQVTLSCSPISGHRSVSWYQQTPGQGLQFLFEYFSETQRNKGNFPGRFSGRQFSNSRSEMNVSTLELGDSALYLCASRYGQANYGYTFGSGTRLTVV.

A few counts support this clonotype. The chain has TRBV6-1 and TRBJ1-2; possible D gene TRBD1, 6 bases. This CDR3 has 12 residues. Deletions cut 4 bases from V and 6 bases from J, with 9 bases between. Per germline, CDR1 MNHNS and CDR2 SASEGT. As DNA, the CDR3 is TGTGCCAGCAGTGGGACAGAGAATGGCTACACCTTC. It yields the protein CASSGTENGYTF.

The chain couples TRBV4-3 to TRBJ2-1; D is uncertain. This CDR3 has 13 amino acids. V was cut by 0 bases and J by 9 bases, with 9 bases left in between. The germline gives CDR1 LGHNA, CDR2 YSLEER. In nucleotides, the CDR3 is TGCGCCAGCAGCCAAGATCTGAGTAGTGAGCAGTTCTTC. It yields the protein CASSQDLSSEQFF.

With respect to this clonotype: The germline gene is not matched at one end of the junction; a read error may be the cause. V usage is TRBV5-1 and J usage is TRBJ1-4; D gene uncertain. This CDR3 contains 14 residues. The V gene's germline CDR1 is SGHRS and CDR2 YFSETQ. This CDR3 is CASSLTDPNEELFF. In DNA, the CDR3 is TGCGCCAGCAGCCTTACCGACCCGAATGAAGAACTGTTTTTT. The full variable domain, with the rest looked up from reference TRBV5-1 and TRBJ1-4, is KAGVTQTPRYLIKTRGQQVTLSCSPISGHRSVSWYQQTPGQGLQFLFEYFSETQRNKGNFPGRFSGRQFSNSRSEMNVSTLELGDSALYLCASSLTDPNEELFFGSGTQLSVL.

The chain's CDR3 is CSARLGGLDYGYTF. The CDR3 region has the DNA TGCAGTGCTCGCTTGGGGGGCCTGGATTATGGCTACACCTTC. The rearrangement links TRBV20-1 to TRBJ1-2, with D tentatively TRBD1 (6 bases). The CDR3 is 14 residues long. Germline CDR1 reads DFQATT; CDR2 reads SNEGSKA (reference sequence). The germline V and J ends were trimmed by 5 bases and 5 bases, with 18 bases remaining between them.

The chain uses TRBV5-1 and TRBJ2-3; D is perhaps TRBD1 or TRBD2 (6 bases each). Germline values: CDR1 SGHRS, CDR2 YFSETQ. V was cut by 6 bases and J by 2 bases, with 19 bases left in between. The CDR3 spans 16 residues. CDR3 loop: CASMPRGPPDTDTQYF. CDR3 nucleotide sequence: TGCGCCAGCATGCCCCGGGGGCCGCCTGACACAGATACGCAGTATTTT. The full variable domain, in which reference TRBV5-1 and TRBJ2-3 provide the parts outside the CDR3, is KAGVTQTPRYLIKTRGQQVTLSCSPISGHRSVSWYQQTPGQGLQFLFEYFSETQRNKGNFPGRFSGRQFSNSRSEMNVSTLELGDSALYLCASMPRGPPDTDTQYFGPGTRLTVL.

In the case of this clonotype: A clone one base away is much larger, so this may be a read error. The gene calls are TRBV20-1 and TRBJ1-5; no definite D call. V lost 6 bases and J lost 9, with 18 bases in between. CDR1 and CDR2 (germline): DFQATT, SNEGSKA (reference sequence). The CDR3 length is 13 residues. CDR3 region: CSARDRADGPQHF. The CDR3 DNA is TGCAGTGCCCGTGACCGGGCGGACGGGCCCCAGCATTTT.

This clonotype was seen a few times. V and J are TRBV9 and TRBJ2-7; 7 nucleotides align to TRBD1. Unmatched junction bases numbered 11, after V lost 3 bases and J lost 2 bases. The germline gives CDR1 SGDLS, CDR2 YYNGEE. This CDR3 comprises 16 residues. This CDR3 reads CASSATGDGLPYEQYF. As DNA, the CDR3 is TGTGCCAGCAGCGCTACAGGGGATGGTCTGCCCTACGAGCAGTACTTC.

The V gene is TRBV7-3, the J gene TRBJ2-1; TRBD2 agrees at 15 bases. There are 20 residues in the CDR3. In germline, CDR1 is SGHTA, CDR2 FQGTGA. The junction had 18 bases not matched to a gene; V was cut back by 5 bases and J by 7 bases. The chain's CDR3 is CASSAQPGLAGGSMGNEQFF. The CDR3 coding sequence is TGTGCCAGCAGCGCGCAACCGGGACTAGCGGGGGGATCGATGGGTAATGAGCAGTTCTTC.

The chain carries TRBV20-1 and TRBJ1-1; 7 bases align to TRBD1. V lost 0 bases, J lost 3 bases, and 4 bases stayed unmatched. The CDR3 totals 14 residues. From germline, CDR1 is DFQATT and CDR2 SNEGSKA (reference sequence). The DNA for the CDR3 is TGCAGTGCTAGAGATCCAGGGGGGTACACTGAAGCTTTCTTT. Encoded protein: CSARDPGGYTEAFF.

This clonotype has more than one count but fewer than ten. This chain links TRBV7-2 with TRBJ2-3, with 14 bases lining up with TRBD2. Germline CDR1 SGHTA, CDR2 FQGNSA. The junction had 4 bases not matched to a gene; V was cut back by 4 bases and J by 4 bases. The CDR3 is 16 amino acids. This CDR3 is CASSSGLAGVADTQYF. The DNA for the CDR3 is TGTGCCAGCAGCTCGGGACTAGCGGGGGTTGCAGATACGCAGTATTTT.

This chain joins TRBV5-1 and TRBJ2-5; possible D gene TRBD2, 7 bases. Germline-derived CDR1 and CDR2 are SGHRS and YFSETQ. The V gene lost 1 base and the J gene lost 3 bases, with 13 bases spanning the gap. The length of the CDR3 is 15 residues. The CDR3: CASSLQTGGEETQYF. CDR3 coding DNA: TGCGCCAGCAGCTTGCAAACGGGGGGCGAAGAGACCCAGTACTTC.